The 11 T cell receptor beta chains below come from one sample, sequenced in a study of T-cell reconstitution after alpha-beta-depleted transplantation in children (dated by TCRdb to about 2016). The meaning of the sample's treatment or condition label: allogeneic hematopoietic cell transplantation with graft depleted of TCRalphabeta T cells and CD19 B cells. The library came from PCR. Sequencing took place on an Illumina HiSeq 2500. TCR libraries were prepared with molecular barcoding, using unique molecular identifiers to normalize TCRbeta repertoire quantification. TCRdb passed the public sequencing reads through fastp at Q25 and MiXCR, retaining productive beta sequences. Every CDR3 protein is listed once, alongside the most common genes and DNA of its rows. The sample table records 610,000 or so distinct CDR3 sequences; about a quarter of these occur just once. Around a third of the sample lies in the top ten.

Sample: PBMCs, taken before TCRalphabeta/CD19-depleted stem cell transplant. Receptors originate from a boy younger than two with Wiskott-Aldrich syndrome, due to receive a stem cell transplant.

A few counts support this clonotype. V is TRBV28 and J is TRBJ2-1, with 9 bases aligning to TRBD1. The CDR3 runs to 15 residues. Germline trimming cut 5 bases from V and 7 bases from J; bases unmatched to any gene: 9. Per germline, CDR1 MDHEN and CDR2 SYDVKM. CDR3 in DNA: TGTGCCAGCAGTAGGACAGGGGTGAAATCAAATGAGCAGTTCTTC. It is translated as CASSRTGVKSNEQFF. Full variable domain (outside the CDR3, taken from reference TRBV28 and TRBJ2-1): DVKVTQSSRYLVKRTGEKVFLECVQDMDHENMFWYRQDPGLGLRLIYFSYDVKMKEKGDIPEGYSVSREKKERFSLILESASTNQTSMYLCASSRTGVKSNEQFFGPGTRLTVL.

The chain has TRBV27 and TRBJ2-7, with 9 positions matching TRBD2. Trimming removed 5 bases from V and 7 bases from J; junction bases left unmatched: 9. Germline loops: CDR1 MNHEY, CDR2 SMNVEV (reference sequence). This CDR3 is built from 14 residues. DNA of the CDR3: TGTGCCAGCAGTAGGATGTGGCTAGCGGGGGAGCAGTACTTC. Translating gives CASSRMWLAGEQYF.

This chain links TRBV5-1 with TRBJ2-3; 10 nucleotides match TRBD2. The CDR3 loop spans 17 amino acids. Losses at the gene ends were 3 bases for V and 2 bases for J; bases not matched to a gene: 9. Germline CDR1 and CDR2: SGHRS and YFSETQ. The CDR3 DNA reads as TGCGCCAGCAGCTCCATTAGCGGGAGGCCTAACACAGATACGCAGTATTTT. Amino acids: CASSSISGRPNTDTQYF.

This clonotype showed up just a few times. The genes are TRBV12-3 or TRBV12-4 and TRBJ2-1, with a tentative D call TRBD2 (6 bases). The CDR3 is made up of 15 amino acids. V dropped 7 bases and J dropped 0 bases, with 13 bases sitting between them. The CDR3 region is CASTRLGGSYNEQFF. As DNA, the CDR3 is TGTGCCAGCACTAGACTAGGTGGCTCCTACAATGAGCAGTTCTTC.

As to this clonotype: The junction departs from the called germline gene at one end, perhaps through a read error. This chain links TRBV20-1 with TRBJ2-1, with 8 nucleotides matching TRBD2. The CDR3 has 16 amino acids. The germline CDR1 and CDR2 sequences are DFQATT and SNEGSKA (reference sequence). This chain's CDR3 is CCARSKSGGYYNEQFF. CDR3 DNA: TGCTGTGCTAGATCGAAGAGCGGGGGATACTACAATGAGCAGTTCTTC.

Written as DNA, the CDR3 is TGTGCCAGCAGTTTAGCTGACTATGGCTACACCTTC. This sequence encodes CASSLADYGYTF. The J gene is TRBJ1-2, the V gene TRBV12-3 or TRBV12-4; D unclear. Trimming removed 0 bases from V and 3 bases from J, with 2 bases in between. This CDR3 has 12 amino acids.

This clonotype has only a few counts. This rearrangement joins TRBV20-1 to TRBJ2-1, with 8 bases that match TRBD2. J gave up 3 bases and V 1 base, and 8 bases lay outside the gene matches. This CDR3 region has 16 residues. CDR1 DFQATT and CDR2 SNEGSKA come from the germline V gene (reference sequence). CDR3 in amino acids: CSARVATTSVYNEQFF. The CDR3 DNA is TGCAGTGCTAGAGTGGCTACGACTAGCGTCTACAATGAGCAGTTCTTC.

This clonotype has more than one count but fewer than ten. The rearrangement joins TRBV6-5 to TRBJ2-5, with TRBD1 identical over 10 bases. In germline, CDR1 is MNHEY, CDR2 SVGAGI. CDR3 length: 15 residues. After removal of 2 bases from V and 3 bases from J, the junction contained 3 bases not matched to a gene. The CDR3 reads CASSYVGTGEETQYF. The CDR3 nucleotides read TGTGCCAGCAGTTACGTCGGGACAGGGGAAGAGACCCAGTACTTC.

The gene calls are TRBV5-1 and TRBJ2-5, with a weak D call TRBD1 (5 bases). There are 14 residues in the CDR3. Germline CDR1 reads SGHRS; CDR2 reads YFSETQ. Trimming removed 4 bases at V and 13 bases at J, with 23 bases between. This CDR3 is CASSEVGPESVRYF. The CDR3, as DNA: TGCGCCAGCAGCGAGGTGGGGCCTGAAAGTGTCCGGTACTTC.

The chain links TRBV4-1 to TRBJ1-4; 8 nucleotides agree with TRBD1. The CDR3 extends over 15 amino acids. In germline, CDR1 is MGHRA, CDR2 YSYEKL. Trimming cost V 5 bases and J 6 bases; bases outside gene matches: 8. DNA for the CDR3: TGCGCCAGCAGCGCACAGCAGGGGGCGTATGAAAAACTGTTTTTT. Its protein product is CASSAQQGAYEKLFF.

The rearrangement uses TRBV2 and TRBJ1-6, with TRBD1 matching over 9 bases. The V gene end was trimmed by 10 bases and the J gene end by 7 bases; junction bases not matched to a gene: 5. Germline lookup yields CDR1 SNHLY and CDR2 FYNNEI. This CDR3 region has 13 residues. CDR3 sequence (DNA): TGTGCCAACAGACAGGGGGAGAATTCACCCCTCCACTTT. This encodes CANRQGENSPLHF.